The 24 T cell receptor beta chains reported below all come from one sample, sequenced in a study of blood T cell repertoires in COVID-19. Generated by immunoSEQ multiplex PCR, the TCRdb table keeps only in-frame clones and is missing some. This repertoire shows 53,000 or so clones, 77% found once; its top ten account for around 42%. The material sequenced was peripheral blood. The receptors were gathered from a man aged 65 to 79 with active or convalescent COVID-19.

The V gene is TRBV6-5, the J gene TRBJ2-1; D unresolved. Trimming removed 7 bases from V and 3 bases from J, with 10 bases in between. Germline loops: CDR1 MNHEY, CDR2 SVGAGI. CDR3 length: 13 amino acids. The CDR3 loop is CASTPPGYNEQFF. The DNA of the CDR3 is TGTGCCAGCACCCCCCCCGGCTACAATGAGCAGTTCTTC.

The rearrangement links TRBV3-1 (or the pseudogene TRBV3-2) to TRBJ2-7, with a possible D match to TRBD2 (5 bases). This CDR3 is 13 amino acids long. Per germline, CDR1 LGHDT and CDR2 YNNKEL (reference sequence). Trimming shortened V by 4 bases and J by 4 bases, and 11 bases separated the two germline ends. In DNA form, the CDR3 reads TGTGCCAGCAGCCTACCCGGGAATTACGAGCAGTACTTC. Encoded protein: CASSLPGNYEQYF.

This clone was observed a single time. The chain uses TRBV9 and TRBJ2-1; 7 nucleotides line up with TRBD2. This CDR3 region has 16 residues. The germline V gene encodes CDR1 SGDLS and CDR2 YYNGEE. J was trimmed by 5 bases and V by 2 bases; bases with no gene match: 10. The CDR3: CASSVGGGGFDNEQFF. The CDR3, as DNA: TGTGCCAGCAGCGTCGGCGGGGGTGGGTTTGACAATGAGCAGTTCTTC.

Turning to this clone: Other nucleotide sequences in the sample specify the same CDR3. The chain recombines TRBV12-3 or TRBV12-4 with TRBJ1-1; D is undetermined. V was pared by 3 bases and J by 1 base, with 6 bases between. The CDR3 length is 13 residues. The CDR3: CASSFGGNTEAFF. The CDR3 DNA reads TGTGCCAGCAGTTTTGGAGGGAACACTGAAGCTTTCTTT.

The chain employs TRBV7-2 and TRBJ1-1, with TRBD1 matching 10 bases. The CDR3 is 14 amino acids. Germline V CDR1 and CDR2: SGHTA, FQGNSA. After removal of 4 bases from V and 3 bases from J, the junction contained 2 bases not matched to a gene. CDR3 loop: CASSWTGGDTEAFF. The CDR3 DNA reads TGTGCCAGCAGCTGGACAGGGGGGGACACTGAAGCTTTCTTT.

The rearrangement joins TRBV6-4 to TRBJ1-5, with 9 nucleotides matching TRBD1. Per germline, CDR1 MRHNA and CDR2 SNTAGT. The CDR3 consists of 18 residues. V trimming: 8 bases; J trimming: 0 bases; junction bases outside the gene matches: 14. The CDR3 loop reads CASGRGDRAPHSNQPQHF. As DNA, the CDR3 is TGTGCCAGCGGTAGAGGGGACAGGGCTCCTCATAGCAATCAGCCCCAGCATTTT.

The chain has TRBV19 and TRBJ2-3; D is ambiguous. From germline, CDR1 is LNHDA and CDR2 SQIVND (reference sequence). Trimming removed 3 bases at V and 2 bases at J, with 6 bases between. The CDR3 has 13 residues. This CDR3 is CASSMALTDTQYF. CDR3 coding DNA: TGTGCCAGTAGTATGGCCCTCACAGATACGCAGTATTTT.

The chain uses TRBV7-3 and TRBJ2-1, with 8 bases fitting TRBD2. Germline V gene sequence: CDR1 SGHTA, CDR2 FQGTGA. The ends lost 3 bases at V and 6 bases at J; junction bases unmatched: 7. The CDR3 extends over 15 amino acids. CDR3 sequence reads: CASSLLWTSRNEQFF. The CDR3 DNA reads TGTGCCAGCAGCTTGCTTTGGACTAGCCGCAATGAGCAGTTCTTC.

This clone was seen a few times. This rearrangement joins TRBV15 to TRBJ2-2; 7 positions agree with TRBD1. Germline V gene data show CDR1 as LNHNV and CDR2 as YYDKDF (reference sequence). CDR3 size: 17 residues. J was trimmed by 4 bases and V by 2 bases; bases with no gene match: 10. This CDR3 reads CATSRPGQDGGTGELFF. CDR3 bases: TGTGCCACCAGCAGACCCGGACAGGATGGGGGCACCGGGGAGCTGTTTTTT.

The chain is built from TRBV5-4 and TRBJ2-1, with 10 bases lining up with TRBD2. This CDR3 is 15 amino acids long. The trim removed 4 bases at V and 3 bases at J, leaving 4 bases unmatched. In germline, CDR1 is SGHNT, CDR2 YYREEE (reference sequence). The CDR3 is CASSMSSGGYNEQFF. CDR3 bases: TGTGCCAGCAGCATGTCTAGCGGGGGCTACAATGAGCAGTTCTTC.

V usage is TRBV7-2 and J usage is TRBJ2-1; D is uncertain. V was trimmed by 2 bases and J by 6 bases, leaving 11 bases between them. The CDR3 length is 14 residues. CDR1 SGHTA and CDR2 FQGNSA come from the germline V gene. In DNA form, the CDR3 reads TGTGCCAGCAGCTTACGTGACTGGATCAATGAGCAGTTCTTC. It yields the protein CASSLRDWINEQFF.

This clone has a single count. The chain combines TRBV4-1 with TRBJ2-5, with TRBD2 matching over 15 bases. Germline V gene data show CDR1 as MGHRA and CDR2 as YSYEKL. With 4 bases clipped from V and 2 bases from J, the junction kept 5 bases outside the gene matches. This CDR3 spans 17 amino acids. The CDR3: CASSLKGLAGGQETQYF. In nucleotides, the CDR3 is TGCGCCAGCAGCCTCAAAGGACTAGCGGGGGGGCAAGAGACCCAGTACTTC.

This clone was observed a single time. V is TRBV12-3 or TRBV12-4 and J is TRBJ1-2, with 9 bases aligning to TRBD1. The ends lost 4 bases at V and 7 bases at J; junction bases unmatched: 4. The CDR3 is 13 residues long. The CDR3 DNA sequence: TGTGCCAGCAGTTGGGACAGGGTCCGTGGCTACACCTTC. Protein: CASSWDRVRGYTF.

V gene TRBV7-8 combines with J gene TRBJ2-2, with 7 bases identical to TRBD1. CDR1 and CDR2 (germline): SGHVS, FQNEAQ. There are 17 residues in the CDR3. J was trimmed by 1 base and V by 5 bases; bases with no gene match: 10. The CDR3 DNA sequence: TGTGCCAGCAGCCCCAGGCGAGACAGGGTGAACACCGGGGAGCTGTTTTTT. It is translated as CASSPRRDRVNTGELFF.

J is TRBJ2-7 and V is TRBV5-1; TRBD1 matches 8 bases. This CDR3 has 16 amino acids. Germline CDR1 is SGHRS and CDR2 is YFSETQ. Trimming at V came to 2 bases and at J to 5 bases, leaving 12 bases not matched to a gene. CDR3 sequence: CASSLRQGQVFDEQYF. CDR3 nucleotide sequence: TGCGCCAGCAGCTTACGGCAGGGACAGGTTTTCGACGAGCAGTACTTC. Combining the CDR3 with reference TRBV5-1 and TRBJ2-7 gives the whole variable domain KAGVTQTPRYLIKTRGQQVTLSCSPISGHRSVSWYQQTPGQGLQFLFEYFSETQRNKGNFPGRFSGRQFSNSRSEMNVSTLELGDSALYLCASSLRQGQVFDEQYFGPGTRLTVT.

The chain couples TRBV4-2 to TRBJ2-7, with 7 bases aligning to TRBD1. V trimming: 3 bases; J trimming: 3 bases; junction bases outside the gene matches: 2. The CDR3 covers 13 residues. The germline gives CDR1 LGHNA, CDR2 YNFKEQ. The CDR3 loop reads CASSQGQRYEQYF. Written as DNA, the CDR3 is TGTGCCAGCAGCCAGGGACAGCGCTACGAGCAGTACTTC.

The chain links TRBV6-2 or TRBV6-3 to TRBJ2-5; 9 bases are a match to TRBD2. The CDR3 sequence is 15 residues long. Per the germline V gene, CDR1 is MNHEY and CDR2 is SVGEGT. V gave up 4 bases and J gave up 4 bases; unmatched junction bases: 7. The CDR3: CASSFSAGGRETQYF. Written as DNA, the CDR3 is TGTGCCAGCAGTTTCTCAGCGGGGGGTAGAGAGACCCAGTACTTC.

The V and J genes are TRBV30 and TRBJ1-5; D is uncertain. V dropped 3 bases and J dropped 2 bases, with 14 bases sitting between them. Germline V lookup: CDR1 GTSNPN, CDR2 SVGIG (reference sequence). The CDR3 is made up of 15 amino acids. The CDR3 sequence is CAWRSPWGGNQPQHF. In nucleotides, the CDR3 is TGTGCCTGGAGGTCCCCATGGGGAGGCAATCAGCCCCAGCATTTT.

The chain has TRBV7-9 and TRBJ2-1; 12 bases are shared with TRBD2. CDR3 length equals 18 residues. In germline, CDR1 is SEHNR, CDR2 FQNEAQ (reference sequence). V was clipped by 5 bases and J by 7 bases; unmatched bases: 15. CDR3 protein: CASSPPSRLAGVSNEQFF. CDR3 nucleotide sequence: TGTGCCAGCAGCCCCCCCTCCCGACTAGCGGGAGTCTCGAATGAGCAGTTCTTC.

This clone showed up just once. The chain combines TRBV23-1 with TRBJ2-5; 8 positions match TRBD1. TRBV23-1 qualifies as an ORF whose function is uncertain. This CDR3 spans 13 amino acids. V lost 7 bases and J lost 5; bases outside the gene matches: 6. Written as DNA, the CDR3 is TGCGCCAGCACAACAGGGGGATGCGAGACCCAGTACTTC. It codes for CASTTGGCETQYF.

The chain has TRBV5-4 and TRBJ1-1; 8 bases are a match to TRBD1. Germline V gene data show CDR1 as SGHNT and CDR2 as YYREEE (reference sequence). J lost 4 bases, V lost 5 bases, and 7 bases had no gene match. This CDR3 is 14 amino acids long. CDR3 region: CASRKDRESTEAFF. The CDR3 DNA sequence: TGTGCCAGCAGAAAGGACAGGGAATCCACTGAAGCTTTCTTT.

This chain connects TRBV9 to TRBJ2-3; D is perhaps TRBD2 (6 bases). The germline V gene encodes CDR1 SGDLS and CDR2 YYNGEE. The V and J ends lost 0 bases and 7 bases respectively, with 9 bases between them. The CDR3 sequence is 13 residues long. CDR3 bases: TGTGCCAGCAGCGTAGCAGGAGGGAATACGCAGTATTTT. It yields the protein CASSVAGGNTQYF.

The rearrangement joins TRBV19 to TRBJ1-1; 8 bases are a match to TRBD1. CDR1 LNHDA and CDR2 SQIVND come from the germline V gene (reference sequence). The CDR3 runs to 14 residues. V gave up 5 bases and J gave up 1 base; unmatched junction bases: 3. CDR3 residues: CASSAGQGNTEAFF. In DNA, the CDR3 is TGTGCCAGTAGTGCTGGACAGGGGAACACTGAAGCTTTCTTT.

This chain connects TRBV6-5 to TRBJ1-1; D remains ambiguous. Trimming removed 7 bases from V and 4 bases from J, with 16 bases in between. CDR1 MNHEY and CDR2 SVGAGI come from the germline V gene. The CDR3 spans 14 residues. The CDR3 sequence is CASTPIVPSTEAFF. CDR3 coding DNA: TGTGCCAGCACCCCTATAGTTCCGAGCACTGAAGCTTTCTTT.